This T cell receptor beta chain was documented in a study of blood T cell repertoires in COVID-19. Study-wide background: Sample material is recorded as cDNA or gDNA derived from T cells, B-cell-depleted T cells, or PBMCs.

Data came from immunoSEQ multiplex PCR; TCRdb stores just in-frame clones and leaves some out. Here the sample spans approximately 86,000 clones, around four fifths being singletons. The CDR3 is made up of 13 amino acids. Germline loops: CDR1 DFQATT, CDR2 SNEGSKA (reference sequence). The V end lost 3 bases, the J end lost 3 bases, and 12 bases lay between the germline ends. The rearrangement links TRBV20-1 to TRBJ2-7; D is ambiguous. Sequencing was performed on peripheral blood. This clonotype was sampled from a man aged 50 to 60 with acute or convalescent COVID-19. CDR3 amino acids: CSASNLVNYEQYF. The CDR3 bases are TGCAGTGCTAGTAATCTAGTCAACTACGAGCAGTACTTC.